These 28 T cell receptor beta chains share one sample of origin, sequenced in a study of neurological immune-mediated disorders. As for time point: longitudinal time-point 1 (baseline). TCRdb reanalysed the 5' RACE reads using MiXCR and keeps one entry per CDR3 protein. The table records some 77,000 distinct CDR3 sequences, about an eighth of them present only once. Sequencing used PBMCs. These receptors originate from a female donor with HTLV-1-associated myelopathy (HAM/TSP).

There are many counts of this clonotype. CDR3 nucleotide sequence: TGTGCCAGCAGCCAAGCACCACAGGGGGCGGGTACCGGGGAGCTGTTTTTT. This gives the protein CASSQAPQGAGTGELFF. The chain is built from TRBV14 and TRBJ2-2; 9 nucleotides agree with TRBD1. The CDR3 consists of 17 residues. The trim removed 1 base at V and 5 bases at J, leaving 8 bases unmatched. Germline V CDR1 and CDR2: SGHDN, FVKESK.

This clonotype was recorded at least ten times. V gene TRBV28 combines with J gene TRBJ2-6; D uncertain. The CDR3 covers 15 residues. Germline-derived CDR1 and CDR2 are MDHEN and SYDVKM. The V end was cut by 5 bases, the J end by 0 bases, with 8 bases between. The CDR3 region is CASSLEPSGANVLTF. CDR3 sequence (DNA): TGTGCCAGCAGTCTAGAGCCCTCTGGGGCCAACGTCCTGACTTTC.

This clonotype was recorded at least ten times. The chain combines TRBV7-2 with TRBJ2-3; perhaps TRBD1 as D (6 bases). The V end was cut by 1 base, the J end by 3 bases, with 11 bases between. The CDR3 has 15 residues. CDR1 and CDR2 (germline): SGHTA, FQGNSA. The CDR3 loop reads CASSLGGLRTDTQYF. The CDR3 DNA reads TGTGCCAGCAGCTTAGGGGGGCTGAGGACAGATACGCAGTATTTT.

Many counts were recorded for this clonotype. The chain joins TRBV24-1 to TRBJ2-5; D is perhaps TRBD1 (5 bases). The germline V and J ends were trimmed by 3 bases and 4 bases, with 11 bases remaining between them. The germline V gene has CDR1 KGHDR and CDR2 SFDVKD. CDR3 size: 14 residues. CDR3 loop: CATSDPWQGETQYF. CDR3 DNA: TGTGCCACCAGTGATCCCTGGCAGGGAGAGACCCAGTACTTC.

In this sample, this clonotype turned up many times. The DNA for the CDR3 is TGCAGTGCTAGAGATAGTATAGTTAATGGCTACACCTTC. Amino acid sequence: CSARDSIVNGYTF. The chain couples TRBV20-1 to TRBJ1-2; D unresolved. Germline CDR1 DFQATT, CDR2 SNEGSKA (reference sequence). The CDR3 has 13 amino acids. The germline V and J ends were trimmed by 0 bases and 6 bases, with 11 bases remaining between them.

This clonotype was observed at least ten times. The chain has TRBV5-1 and TRBJ2-1; D is undetermined. Germline-derived CDR1 and CDR2 are SGHRS and YFSETQ. This CDR3 contains 13 residues. V was trimmed by 0 bases and J by 4 bases, leaving 5 bases between them. DNA for the CDR3: TGCGCCAGCAGCTTGGACCGTTACAATGAGCAGTTCTTC. This codes for CASSLDRYNEQFF.

Turning to this clonotype: This could be a read error, since a much larger clone is one nucleotide away. The CDR3 protein is CAISESGADTQYF. CDR3 nucleotides: TGTGCCATCAGTGAGTCGGGCGCGGATACGCAGTATTTT. The genes are TRBV10-3 and TRBJ2-3; no firm D call. V shed 0 bases and J shed 6 bases, with 7 bases lying between them. Germline assignment: CDR1 ENHRY and CDR2 SYGVKD. The CDR3 totals 13 residues.

This clonotype was seen ten or more times. CDR3 in DNA: TGCGCCAGCAGCGCAGGGACATCGGAGCAGTACTTC. This gives the protein CASSAGTSEQYF. The chain has TRBV5-1 and TRBJ2-7, with D perhaps TRBD1 (6 bases). This CDR3 comprises 12 residues. Germline V lookup: CDR1 SGHRS, CDR2 YFSETQ. V lost 4 bases and J lost 7, with 12 bases in between.

V gene TRBV5-5 combines with J gene TRBJ2-2, with 10 nucleotides matching TRBD1. The CDR3 length is 17 residues. Per germline, CDR1 SGHKS and CDR2 YYEKEE (reference sequence). J gave up 7 bases and V 4 bases, and 13 bases lay outside the gene matches. CDR3 bases: TGTGCCAGCAGCGGCTTTGGGGGACAGGGGCCGGACGGGGAGCTGTTTTTT. This gives the protein CASSGFGGQGPDGELFF.

The chain couples TRBV5-1 to TRBJ1-4, with D hard to call. CDR1 and CDR2 from the germline V gene are SGHRS and YFSETQ. The V gene lost 4 bases and the J gene lost 4 bases, with 14 bases spanning the gap. This CDR3 spans 15 amino acids. The CDR3 loop reads CASSPSPAINEKLFF. The CDR3 DNA follows: TGCGCCAGCAGCCCCTCTCCCGCGATTAATGAAAAACTGTTTTTT.

Many counts were recorded for this clonotype. The genes are TRBV7-2 and TRBJ1-1; D is undetermined. CDR1 is SGHTA and CDR2 is FQGNSA in the germline V gene. V was pared by 0 bases and J by 4 bases, with 6 bases between. This CDR3 is 13 amino acids long. The CDR3 here is CASSLALFTEAFF. The CDR3 DNA sequence: TGTGCCAGCAGCTTAGCCTTGTTCACTGAAGCTTTCTTT.

The table lists this clonotype with many counts. The chain joins TRBV27 to TRBJ2-5; TRBD2 matches at 8 bases. V shed 5 bases, J shed 4 bases, and the junction held 6 bases outside the gene matches. This CDR3 spans 14 amino acids. Germline assignment: CDR1 MNHEY and CDR2 SMNVEV (reference sequence). CDR3 amino acids: CASSPLAGGETQYF. The CDR3, as DNA: TGTGCCAGCAGTCCCCTAGCGGGCGGAGAGACCCAGTACTTC.

This clonotype came up many times. This chain joins TRBV6-5 and TRBJ2-7; 8 bases are a match to TRBD1. The V segment lost 0 bases and the J segment 3 bases; nucleotides outside the gene matches: 7. The CDR3 has 16 amino acids. Germline loops: CDR1 MNHEY, CDR2 SVGAGI. The CDR3 DNA is TGTGCCAGCAGTTACTCTATGACAGGGGCCAGCTACGAGCAGTACTTC. It is translated as CASSYSMTGASYEQYF.

This clonotype was seen many times. DNA for the CDR3: TGCAGTGCTAGAGACCCTAGCGGGGGTCGGGATGAGCAGTTCTTC. It encodes CSARDPSGGRDEQFF. The chain employs TRBV20-1 and TRBJ2-1; 10 bases line up with TRBD2. CDR3 length: 15 residues. CDR1 and CDR2 (germline): DFQATT, SNEGSKA (reference sequence). V lost 0 bases to trimming and J lost 8 bases; unmatched junction nucleotides: 7.

The chain has TRBV5-1 and TRBJ2-3; D may match TRBD1 or TRBD2 (5 bases each). This CDR3 has 14 residues. Trimming pared 4 bases from V and 1 base from J, leaving 10 bases between. In germline, CDR1 is SGHRS, CDR2 YFSETQ. The CDR3: CASSPGRGTDTQYF. In DNA form, the CDR3 reads TGCGCCAGCAGCCCGGGGCGTGGCACAGATACGCAGTATTTT.

This clonotype has a count of ten or more. V gene TRBV28 combines with J gene TRBJ2-4; D may be TRBD1 (6 bases). The germline V and J ends were trimmed by 6 bases and 8 bases, with 17 bases remaining between them. Germline lookup yields CDR1 MDHEN and CDR2 SYDVKM. This CDR3 has 14 residues. The CDR3 reads CASRLAQGRHIQYF. DNA for the CDR3: TGTGCCAGCAGACTCGCACAGGGACGGCACATTCAGTACTTC.

The table lists this clonotype with many counts. The chain is built from TRBV7-2 and TRBJ2-5; possible D gene TRBD1, 5 bases. Per the germline V gene, CDR1 is SGHTA and CDR2 is FQGNSA. Trimming removed 5 bases from V and 2 bases from J, with 9 bases in between. The CDR3 has 13 residues. The CDR3 spells CASSQGAQETQYF. The CDR3 DNA reads as TGTGCCAGCAGCCAAGGGGCGCAAGAGACCCAGTACTTC.

Many counts were recorded for this clonotype. V usage is TRBV20-1 and J usage is TRBJ2-7; D gene unclear. This CDR3 spans 16 amino acids. V was clipped by 0 bases and J by 3 bases, with 18 bases between them. Germline V gives CDR1 DFQATT, CDR2 SNEGSKA (reference sequence). Here the CDR3 DNA reads TGCAGTGCTAGAGATCTAGTTCGGAACAGCCTCTACGAGCAGTACTTC. Translated: CSARDLVRNSLYEQYF.

This clonotype was seen many times. The chain employs TRBV9 and TRBJ2-3; D unresolved. Germline V gene data show CDR1 as SGDLS and CDR2 as YYNGEE. The CDR3 is made up of 15 amino acids. V lost 0 bases, J lost 0 bases, and 8 bases lay in between. CDR3 loop: CASSVGQWSTDTQYF. DNA for the CDR3: TGTGCCAGCAGCGTAGGTCAGTGGAGCACAGATACGCAGTATTTT.

The chain uses TRBV2 and TRBJ2-3; 12 bases are a match to TRBD2. Germline-derived CDR1 and CDR2 are SNHLY and FYNNEI. J was trimmed by 5 bases and V by 6 bases; bases with no gene match: 9. This CDR3 is 16 amino acids long. The CDR3 protein is CASRRTSGVRGDTQYF. The CDR3 DNA is TGTGCCAGCAGGAGGACTAGCGGGGTGCGGGGAGATACGCAGTATTTT.

This clonotype was counted ten times or more. The chain carries TRBV28 and TRBJ2-7; 12 nucleotides line up with TRBD2. Germline assignment: CDR1 MDHEN and CDR2 SYDVKM. This CDR3 contains 13 residues. V lost 7 bases, J lost 4 bases, and 2 bases stayed unmatched. CDR3 residues: CASTGLAGYEQYF. CDR3 nucleotides: TGTGCCAGCACGGGACTAGCGGGTTACGAGCAGTACTTC.

Within the sample, this clonotype is medium-sized. The V and J genes are TRBV27 and TRBJ1-2; 7 bases agree with TRBD1. The length of the CDR3 is 15 residues. The trim removed 5 bases at V and 3 bases at J, leaving 9 bases unmatched. The germline V gene has CDR1 MNHEY and CDR2 SMNVEV (reference sequence). The CDR3 is CASSPRRQGYYGYTF. In DNA, the CDR3 is TGTGCCAGCAGTCCAAGGAGACAGGGTTACTATGGCTACACCTTC.

This clonotype turned up a few times. The chain combines TRBV25-1 with TRBJ1-1; D uncertain. V shed 11 bases and J shed 0 bases, with 13 bases lying between them. The length of the CDR3 is 13 residues. Germline CDR1 and CDR2: MGHDK and SYGVNS. The CDR3 here is CASTPLLNTEAFF. The CDR3 bases are TGTGCCTCGACACCTCTGCTGAACACTGAAGCTTTCTTT. Complete variable domain (other parts from reference TRBV25-1 and TRBJ1-1): EADIYQTPRYLVIGTGKKITLECSQTMGHDKMYWYQQDPGMELHLIHYSYGVNSTEKGDLSSESTVSRIRTEHFPLTLESARPSHTSQYLCASTPLLNTEAFFGQGTRLTVV.

This clonotype was counted ten times or more. The V call is TRBV5-6, the J call TRBJ2-1; D is possibly TRBD2 (6 bases). CDR1 and CDR2 (germline): SGHDT, YYEEEE. Trimming pared 6 bases from V and 7 bases from J, leaving 11 bases between. This CDR3 comprises 12 residues. For the CDR3, the DNA is TGTGCCAGCACATTGGAGGGAAATGAGCAGTTCTTC. This gives the protein CASTLEGNEQFF. Complete variable domain (other parts from reference TRBV5-6 and TRBJ2-1): DAGVTQSPTHLIKTRGQQVTLRCSPKSGHDTVSWYQQALGQGPQFIFQYYEEEERQRGNFPDRFSGHQFPNYSSELNVNALLLGDSALYLCASTLEGNEQFFGPGTRLTVL.

This clonotype was detected ten times or more. The CDR3 nucleotides read TGTGCCGTTACCGGGGTAATCTACAATGAGCAGTTCTTC. Its translation: CAVTGVIYNEQFF. The rearrangement joins TRBV10-3 to TRBJ2-1; D is perhaps TRBD2 (5 bases). The CDR3 loop spans 13 amino acids. Germline CDR1 reads ENHRY; CDR2 reads SYGVKD. V was shortened by 11 bases and J by 3 bases, with 14 bases between the two germline ends.

Concerning this clonotype: A read error is possible here, since a much larger clone lies one base away. The CDR3 is CASRHGGNQPQHF. CDR3 DNA: TGTGCCAGCAGACATGGAGGCAATCAGCCCCAGCATTTT. V and J are TRBV4-2 and TRBJ1-5, with D unclear. V lost 6 bases, J lost 2 bases, and 8 bases lay in between. The CDR3 length is 13 residues. CDR1 LGHNA and CDR2 YNFKEQ come from the germline V gene.

This clonotype was detected ten times or more. The J gene is TRBJ1-4, the V gene TRBV20-1, with D possibly matching TRBD1 (6 bases). This CDR3 spans 15 amino acids. V lost 0 bases to trimming and J lost 4 bases, with 12 bases between them. Germline V gene lookup returns CDR1 DFQATT and CDR2 SNEGSKA (reference sequence). The CDR3 reads CSAREGARNNEKLFF. The CDR3 coding sequence is TGCAGTGCTAGAGAGGGGGCGAGAAATAATGAAAAACTGTTTTTT.

This rearrangement joins TRBV5-1 to TRBJ2-2; perhaps TRBD1 as D (5 bases). Germline V CDR1 and CDR2: SGHRS, YFSETQ. The CDR3 extends over 15 amino acids. Trimming took 4 bases from V and 3 from J, leaving 13 bases between them. The CDR3 coding sequence is TGCGCCAGCAGCACCGGACATGGGGACACCGGGGAGCTGTTTTTT. This encodes CASSTGHGDTGELFF. Complete variable domain (other parts from reference TRBV5-1 and TRBJ2-2): KAGVTQTPRYLIKTRGQQVTLSCSPISGHRSVSWYQQTPGQGLQFLFEYFSETQRNKGNFPGRFSGRQFSNSRSEMNVSTLELGDSALYLCASSTGHGDTGELFFGEGSRLTVL.